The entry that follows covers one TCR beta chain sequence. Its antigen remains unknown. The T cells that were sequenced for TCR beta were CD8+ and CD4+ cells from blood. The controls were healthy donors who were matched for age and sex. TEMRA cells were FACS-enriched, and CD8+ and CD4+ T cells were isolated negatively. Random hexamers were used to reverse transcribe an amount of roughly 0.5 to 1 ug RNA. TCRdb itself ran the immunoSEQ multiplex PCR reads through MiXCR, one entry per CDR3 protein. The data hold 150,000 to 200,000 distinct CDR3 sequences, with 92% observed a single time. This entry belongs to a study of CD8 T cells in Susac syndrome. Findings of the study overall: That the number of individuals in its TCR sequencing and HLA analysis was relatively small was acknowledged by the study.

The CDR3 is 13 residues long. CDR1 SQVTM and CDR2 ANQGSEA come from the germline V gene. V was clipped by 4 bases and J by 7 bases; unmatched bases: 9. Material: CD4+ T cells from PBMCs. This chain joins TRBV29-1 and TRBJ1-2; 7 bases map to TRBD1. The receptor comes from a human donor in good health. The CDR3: CSVARGLGRGYTF. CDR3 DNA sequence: TGCAGCGTTGCAAGGGGGCTGGGTCGTGGCTACACCTTC.